The T cell receptor (beta chain) under discussion was sequenced for a study of cytomegalovirus exposure and HLA in healthy donors. Germline lookup yields CDR1 SGHNT and CDR2 YYREEE (reference sequence). The CDR3 length is 15 residues. The V segment lost 1 base and the J segment 2 bases; nucleotides outside the gene matches: 2. PCR employed 60 Vbeta and 13 Jbeta primers. The repertoire was sequenced with immunoSEQ multiplex PCR; TCRdb's copy has only in-frame clones and lacks some. The data contain 160,000 or so clones, 80% of them singletons. This sequence originates from a man younger than 40 in good health and CMV-seronegative. Sequenced input: PBMCs. This chain uses TRBV5-4 with TRBJ2-2; 7 bases agree with TRBD2. The CDR3 reads CASSLQRGNTGELFF. The CDR3 nucleotides read TGTGCCAGCAGCTTGCAGCGGGGCAACACCGGGGAGCTGTTTTTT.